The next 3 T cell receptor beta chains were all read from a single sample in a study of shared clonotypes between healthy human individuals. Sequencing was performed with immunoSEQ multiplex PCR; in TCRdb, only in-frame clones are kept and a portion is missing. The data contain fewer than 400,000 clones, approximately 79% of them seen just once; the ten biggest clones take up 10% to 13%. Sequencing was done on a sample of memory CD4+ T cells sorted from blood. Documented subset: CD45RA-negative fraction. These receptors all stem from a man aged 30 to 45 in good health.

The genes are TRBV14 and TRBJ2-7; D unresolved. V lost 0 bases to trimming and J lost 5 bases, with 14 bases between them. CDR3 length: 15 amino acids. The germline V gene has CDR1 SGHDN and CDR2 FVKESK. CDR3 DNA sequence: TGTGCCAGCAGCCAAGATACGGTAGGGTCCCACGAGCAGTACTTC. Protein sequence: CASSQDTVGSHEQYF.

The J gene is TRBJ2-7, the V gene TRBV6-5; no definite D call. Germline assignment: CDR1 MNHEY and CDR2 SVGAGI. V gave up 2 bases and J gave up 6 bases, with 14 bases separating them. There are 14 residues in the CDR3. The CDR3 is CASSYDLRGGEQYF. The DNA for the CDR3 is TGTGCCAGCAGTTACGACCTCCGAGGCGGCGAGCAGTACTTC.

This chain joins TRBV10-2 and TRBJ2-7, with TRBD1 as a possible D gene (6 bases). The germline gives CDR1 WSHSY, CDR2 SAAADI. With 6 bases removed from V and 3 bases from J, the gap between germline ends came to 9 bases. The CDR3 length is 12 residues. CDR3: CASSQQGYEQYF. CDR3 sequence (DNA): TGCGCCAGCAGCCAACAGGGCTACGAGCAGTACTTC.